This TCR beta chain was obtained from a study of regulatory T cells in long-lasting Graves disease. As for the study in general: Graves' patients diagnosed newly had used antithyroid drugs under 3 months.

Germline V gene lookup returns CDR1 MNHEY and CDR2 SMNVEV (reference sequence). J was trimmed by 10 bases and V by 5 bases; bases with no gene match: 6. CDR3 length: 14 residues. Both iRepertoire HTBI primers and Arm-PCR of CDR3 regions were used to build the TCR beta libraries. Per the study methods: Throughout the samples, researchers identified roughly 59 TRBV and 12 to 15 TRBJ segments. Each CDR3 protein gets one entry after TCRdb re-called the multiplex PCR reads with MiXCR. The V and J calls were determined by TCRdb, not by the authors. The data contain about 530,000 distinct CDR3 sequences, approximately 16% of them seen just once; the ten biggest clones take up 20% to 30%. The time point: newly diagnosed GD, antithyroid drugs for less than 3 months. Generation of the TCR library employed RNA extracted from PBMCs. This clonotype has at least ten counts. The same sample was also used in a study of T cells in Graves' hyperthyroidism and ophthalmopathy.

V is TRBV27 and J is TRBJ1-6; the match to TRBD1 covers 9 bases. The sequences come from peripheral blood mononuclear cells (PBMCs), collected at new diagnosis, from a patient treated with antithyroid drugs. This clonotype was obtained from a woman in her forties or fifties with Graves disease. The DNA of the CDR3 is TGTGCCAGCAGTCCCGACAGGGGGTCGTCACCCCTCCACTTT. Translation: CASSPDRGSSPLHF.